The T cell receptor beta chain described here comes from a study of patients and donors after allogeneic stem cell transplantation (dated by TCRdb to 2018 to 2021). Remarks on this clonotype: It has no known antigen specificity. Nothing much larger sits one base from this clone, and base qualities are not available.

The library was generated by RT-PCR. Sequencing relied on a NextSeq 550. TCRdb redid the processing of the public reads, applying fastp at Q25 and MiXCR, and retained in-frame beta chains. Here each entry gathers all rows of one CDR3 protein and keeps the most common genes and DNA. The sample records 150,000 or so distinct CDR3 sequences, roughly 24% of which are singletons. The ten most abundant clones make up approximately 26% of the sample. In the germline V gene, CDR1 corresponds to ENHRY and CDR2 to SYGVKD. Measured from the cysteine to the phenylalanine, the CDR3 is 13 residues long. Of the read, only the CDR3 DNA is kept; its 39 bases are in frame from base 1. V loses 6 bases of germline sequence and J loses 7 bases, and the interval between the two ends is 13 bases.

The rearranged chain carries TRBV10-3 and TRBJ2-1; the D gene is perhaps TRBD2, on 5 matching bases. Specimen: blood, either unsorted or a sorted T cell fraction (not recorded which). The sequence was obtained from a human donor who was either an allogeneic HSCT recipient or a stem cell or donor lymphocyte infusion donor (not recorded which). It is not recorded whose cells these are; they may come from a transplant donor. CDR3 reads: CAIREGDGNEQFF. The DNA sequence is given as TGTGCCATCAGAGAGGGAGATGGAAATGAGCAGTTCTTC.